The clone carrying this TCR beta chain showed up just a few times. The target antigen is unknown. The data belong to a study of pediatric ulcerative colitis. Regarding the study as a whole: Repertoires came from total lymphocyte DNA, so rare subsets like regulatory T cells may be missed.

Repertoires were generated with immunoSEQ multiplex PCR, while TCRdb's copy carries only in-frame clones and drops some. The sample has roughly 70,000 clones; roughly 90% are singletons. This CDR3 is 13 amino acids long. Germline V gene data show CDR1 as LNHDA and CDR2 as SQIVND (reference sequence). The germline V and J ends were trimmed by 7 bases and 1 base, with 10 bases remaining between them. The sequence was collected from a boy aged 5-17 years with severe ulcerative colitis. Sequenced sample: blood. The J gene is TRBJ1-2, the V gene TRBV19; D gene unclear. In nucleotides, the CDR3 is TGTGCCAGTAACGGAGAGCTTAACTATGGCTACACCTTC. Amino acids: CASNGELNYGYTF.